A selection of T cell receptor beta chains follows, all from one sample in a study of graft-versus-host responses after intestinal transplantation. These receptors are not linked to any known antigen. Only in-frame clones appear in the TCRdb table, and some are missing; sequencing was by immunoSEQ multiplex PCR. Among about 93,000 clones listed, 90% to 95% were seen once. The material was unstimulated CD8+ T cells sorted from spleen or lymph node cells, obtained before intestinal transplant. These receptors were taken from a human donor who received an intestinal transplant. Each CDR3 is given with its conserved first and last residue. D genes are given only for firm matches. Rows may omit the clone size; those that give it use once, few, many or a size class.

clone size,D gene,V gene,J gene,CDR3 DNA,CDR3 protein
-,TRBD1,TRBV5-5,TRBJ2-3,TGTGCCAGCAGCTTGCGGACAGGGGGCGTTTCAGATACGCAGTATTTT,CASSLRTGGVSDTQYF
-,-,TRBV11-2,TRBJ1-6,TGTGCCAGCAGCCGAACCGCGGGCGGCTATAATTCACCCCTCCACTTT,CASSRTAGGYNSPLHF
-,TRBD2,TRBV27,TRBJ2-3,TGTGCCAGCAGTTTAAGCGGGGGGCCCCCGGAGGCGCAGTATTTT,CASSLSGGPPEAQYF
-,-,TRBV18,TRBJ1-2,TGTGCCAGCTCACCACCGGCAGGCTATGGCTACACCTTC,CASSPPAGYGYTF
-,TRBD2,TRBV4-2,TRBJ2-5,TGTGCCAGCAGCCAAGACTTGGCGGGAGGGGAGGAAGAGACCCAGTACTTC,CASSQDLAGGEEETQYF
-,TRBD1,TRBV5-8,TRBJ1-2,TGTGCCAGCAGAAACACAGGGGGCGTAAATAATGGCTACACCTTC,CASRNTGGVNNGYTF
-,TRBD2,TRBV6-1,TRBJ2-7,TGTGCCAGCAGTGAATCTACAGTAGCGGGAGGCGACGAGCAGTACTTC,CASSESTVAGGDEQYF
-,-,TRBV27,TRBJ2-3,TGTGCCAGCAGTTTCACTTCCCGGGGAGATACGCAGTATTTT,CASSFTSRGDTQYF
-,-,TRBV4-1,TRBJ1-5,TGCGCCGGCAGCCAAGAAGAAGGGGTACGACAGCCCCAGCATTTT,CAGSQEEGVRQPQHF
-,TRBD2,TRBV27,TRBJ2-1,TGTGCCAGCAGCTACAGCGGGAGCTCCTACAATGAGCAGTTCTTC,CASSYSGSSYNEQFF
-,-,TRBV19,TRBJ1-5,TGTGCCAGTAGTCAACAGGGAGTGGGTCAGCCCCAGCATTTT,CASSQQGVGQPQHF
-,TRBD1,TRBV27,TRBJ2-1,TGTGCCAGCAGCTCAGGACAGGCAAACAATGAGCAGTTCTTC,CASSSGQANNEQFF
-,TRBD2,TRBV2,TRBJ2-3,TGTGCCAGCCGCCCCCTAGCGGTTGGCGTCACCACAGATACGCAGTATTTT,CASRPLAVGVTTDTQYF
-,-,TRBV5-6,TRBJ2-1,TGTGCCAGCAGCTTGGTTCAGAACTCCTACAATGAGCAGTTCTTC,CASSLVQNSYNEQFF
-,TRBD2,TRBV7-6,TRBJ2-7,TGTGCCAGCAGCTTCGCTTCTAGCGGGATAAACGAGCAGTACTTC,CASSFASSGINEQYF
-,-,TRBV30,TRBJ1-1,TGTGCCTGGGAAGCGGGAGGTGACACTGAAGCTTTCTTT,CAWEAGGDTEAFF
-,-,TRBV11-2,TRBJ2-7,TGTGCCAGCAGCCCCCAGGACGGGAACGAGCAGTACTTC,CASSPQDGNEQYF
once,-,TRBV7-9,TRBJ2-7,TGTGCCAGTGGCGGGATCTTGGGTGGCGAGCAGTACTTC,CASGGILGGEQYF
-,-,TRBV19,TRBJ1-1,TGTGCCAGTTCTCTTGGGCACACCCCGAACACTGAGGCTTTCTTT,CASSLGHTPNTEAFF
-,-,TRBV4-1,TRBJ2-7,TGCGCCAGCAGCCAAGATACGCGTGACTCCTACGAGCAGTACTTC,CASSQDTRDSYEQYF
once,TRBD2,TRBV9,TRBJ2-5,TGTGCCAGCAGCGTTAGCGGGGGGAAAGAGACCCAGTACTTC,CASSVSGGKETQYF
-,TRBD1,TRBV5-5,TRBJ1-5,TGTGCCAGCAGCTTGGAGGGCAGGGGGAAATATAGCAATCAGCCCCAGCATTTT,CASSLEGRGKYSNQPQHF
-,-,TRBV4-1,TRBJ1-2,TGCGCCAGCAGAGGTCCGTCGGGGTATGGCTACACCTTC,CASRGPSGYGYTF
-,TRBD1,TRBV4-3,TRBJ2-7,TGCGCCAGCAGCCAAGGGGCAGGGGGCCCCAACGAGCAGTACTTC,CASSQGAGGPNEQYF
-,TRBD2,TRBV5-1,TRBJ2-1,TGCGCCAGCAGCTGGACTAGCGGGGACCTCTACAATGAGCAGTTCTTC,CASSWTSGDLYNEQFF
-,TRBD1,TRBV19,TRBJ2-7,TGTGCCAGTAAAGGTGGGACAGGGTCCTACGAGCAGTACTTC,CASKGGTGSYEQYF
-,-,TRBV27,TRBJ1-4,TGTGCCAGCAGTTCCAACCGAGCGGCTAATGAAAAACTGTTTTTT,CASSSNRAANEKLFF
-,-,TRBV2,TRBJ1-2,TGTGCCAGCAGTGAAGGCCGAATCGAGGGCTACACCTTC,CASSEGRIEGYTF
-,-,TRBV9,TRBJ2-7,TGTGCCAGCAGCGCCACAGACAGTCGCCTCTACGAGCAGTACTTC,CASSATDSRLYEQYF
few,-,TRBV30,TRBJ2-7,TGTGCCTGGGCCTGGAGTTACGAGCAGTACTTC,CAWAWSYEQYF
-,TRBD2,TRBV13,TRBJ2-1,TGTGCCAGCAGCTTAAGCGGGAGGGGGGCGAATGAGCAGTTCTTC,CASSLSGRGANEQFF
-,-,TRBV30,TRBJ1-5,TGTGCCTGGAATACAGGCACCCATAGCAATCAGCCCCAGCATTTT,CAWNTGTHSNQPQHF
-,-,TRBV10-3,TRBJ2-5,TGTGCCATCAGTGATCGCGGGAAACAAGAGACCCAGTACTTC,CAISDRGKQETQYF
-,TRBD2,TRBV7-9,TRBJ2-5,TGTGCCAGCAGCTTATTGGGAGGGGCGGAAGAGACCCAGTACTTC,CASSLLGGAEETQYF